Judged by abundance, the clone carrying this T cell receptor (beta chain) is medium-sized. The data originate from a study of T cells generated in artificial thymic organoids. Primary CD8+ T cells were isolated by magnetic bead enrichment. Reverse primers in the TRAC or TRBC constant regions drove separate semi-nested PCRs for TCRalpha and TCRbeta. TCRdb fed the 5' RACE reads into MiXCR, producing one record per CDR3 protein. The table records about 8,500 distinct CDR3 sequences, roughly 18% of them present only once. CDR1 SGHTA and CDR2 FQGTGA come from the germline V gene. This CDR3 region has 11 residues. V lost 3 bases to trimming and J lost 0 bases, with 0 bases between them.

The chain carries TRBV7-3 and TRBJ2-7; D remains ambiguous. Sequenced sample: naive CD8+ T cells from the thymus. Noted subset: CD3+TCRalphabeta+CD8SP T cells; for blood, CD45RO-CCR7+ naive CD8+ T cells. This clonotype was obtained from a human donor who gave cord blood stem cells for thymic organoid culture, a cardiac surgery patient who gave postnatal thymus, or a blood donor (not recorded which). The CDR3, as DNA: TGTGCCAGCAGCTTCTCCTACGAGCAGTACTTC. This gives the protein CASSFSYEQYF.